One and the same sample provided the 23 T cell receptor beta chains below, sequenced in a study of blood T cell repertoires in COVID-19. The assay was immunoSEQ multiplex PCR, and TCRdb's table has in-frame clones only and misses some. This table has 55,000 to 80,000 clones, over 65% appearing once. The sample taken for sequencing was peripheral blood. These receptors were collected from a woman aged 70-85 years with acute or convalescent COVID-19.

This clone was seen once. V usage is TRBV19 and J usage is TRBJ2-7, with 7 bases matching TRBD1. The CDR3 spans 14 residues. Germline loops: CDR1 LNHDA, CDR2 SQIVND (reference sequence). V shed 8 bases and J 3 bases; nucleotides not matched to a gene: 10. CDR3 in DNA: TGTGCCAGTTCAACTCCGGGACAGCACTACGAGCAGTACTTC. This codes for CASSTPGQHYEQYF.

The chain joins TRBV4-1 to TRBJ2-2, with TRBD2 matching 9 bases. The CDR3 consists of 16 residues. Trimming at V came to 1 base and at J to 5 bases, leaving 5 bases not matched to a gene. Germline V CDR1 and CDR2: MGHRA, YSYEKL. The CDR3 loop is CASSQALLAGTGELFF. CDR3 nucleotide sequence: TGCGCCAGCAGCCAAGCTCTTCTAGCGGGGACCGGGGAGCTGTTTTTT.

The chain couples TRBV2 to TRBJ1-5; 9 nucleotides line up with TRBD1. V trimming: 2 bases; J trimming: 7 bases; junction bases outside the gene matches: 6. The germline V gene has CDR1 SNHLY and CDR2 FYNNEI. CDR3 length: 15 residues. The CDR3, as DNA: TGTGCCAGCAGTGAATCGGGACAGGGTCACCAGCCCCAGCATTTT. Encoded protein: CASSESGQGHQPQHF.

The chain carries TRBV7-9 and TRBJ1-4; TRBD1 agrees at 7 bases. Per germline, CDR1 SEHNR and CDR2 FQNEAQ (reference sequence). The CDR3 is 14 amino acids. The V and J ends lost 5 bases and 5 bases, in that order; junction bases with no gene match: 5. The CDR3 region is CASSLQGQNEKLFF. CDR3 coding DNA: TGTGCCAGCAGCCTACAGGGGCAAAATGAAAAACTGTTTTTT.

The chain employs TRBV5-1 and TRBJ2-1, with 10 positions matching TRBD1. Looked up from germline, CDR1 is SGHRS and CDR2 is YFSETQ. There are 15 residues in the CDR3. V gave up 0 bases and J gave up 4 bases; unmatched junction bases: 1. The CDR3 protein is CASSLEGQGYNEQFF. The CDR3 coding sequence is TGCGCCAGCAGCTTGGAGGGACAGGGGTACAATGAGCAGTTCTTC.

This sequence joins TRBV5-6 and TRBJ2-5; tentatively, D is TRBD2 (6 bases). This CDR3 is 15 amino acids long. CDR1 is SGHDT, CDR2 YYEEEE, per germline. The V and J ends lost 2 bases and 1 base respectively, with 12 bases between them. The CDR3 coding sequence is TGTGCCAGCAGCTTAGGAGCGGGTCCCCAAGAGACCCAGTACTTC. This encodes CASSLGAGPQETQYF.

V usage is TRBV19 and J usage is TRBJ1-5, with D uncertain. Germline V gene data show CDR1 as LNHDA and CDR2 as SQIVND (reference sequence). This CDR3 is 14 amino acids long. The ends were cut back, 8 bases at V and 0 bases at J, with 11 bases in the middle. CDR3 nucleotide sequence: TGTGCCAGTGGGAGACGGTATAGCAATCAGCCCCAGCATTTT. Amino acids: CASGRRYSNQPQHF.

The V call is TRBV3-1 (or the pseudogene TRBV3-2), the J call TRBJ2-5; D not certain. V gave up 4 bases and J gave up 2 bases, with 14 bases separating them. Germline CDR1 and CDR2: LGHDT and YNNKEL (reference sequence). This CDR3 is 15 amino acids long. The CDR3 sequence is CASSLNPGGQETQYF. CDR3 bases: TGTGCCAGCAGCCTAAACCCCGGCGGTCAAGAGACCCAGTACTTC.

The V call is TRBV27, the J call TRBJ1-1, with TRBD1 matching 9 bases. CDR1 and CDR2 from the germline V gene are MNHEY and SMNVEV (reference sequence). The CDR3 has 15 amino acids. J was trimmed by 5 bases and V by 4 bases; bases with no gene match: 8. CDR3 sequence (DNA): TGTGCCAGCAGTTCCCAGACAGGGGGTTGGACTGAAGCTTTCTTT. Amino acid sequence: CASSSQTGGWTEAFF.

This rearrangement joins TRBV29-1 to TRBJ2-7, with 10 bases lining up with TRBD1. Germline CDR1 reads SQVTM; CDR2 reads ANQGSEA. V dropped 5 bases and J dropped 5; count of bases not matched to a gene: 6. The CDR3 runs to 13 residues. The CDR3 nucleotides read TGCAGCGTTTCCCGGACAGGGGGGAACGAGCAGTACTTC. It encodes CSVSRTGGNEQYF.

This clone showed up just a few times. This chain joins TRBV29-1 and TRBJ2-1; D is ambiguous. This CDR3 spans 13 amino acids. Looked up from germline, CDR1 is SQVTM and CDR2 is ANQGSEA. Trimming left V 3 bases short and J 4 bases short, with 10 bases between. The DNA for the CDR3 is TGCAGCGTTGACCTAACAGCATACAATGAGCAGTTCTTC. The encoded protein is CSVDLTAYNEQFF.

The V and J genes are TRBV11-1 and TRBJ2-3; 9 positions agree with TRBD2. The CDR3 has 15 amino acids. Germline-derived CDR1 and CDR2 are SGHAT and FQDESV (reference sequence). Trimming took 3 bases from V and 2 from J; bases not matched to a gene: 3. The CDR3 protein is CASSFLAGNTDTQYF. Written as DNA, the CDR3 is TGTGCCAGCAGCTTTCTAGCGGGGAACACAGATACGCAGTATTTT.

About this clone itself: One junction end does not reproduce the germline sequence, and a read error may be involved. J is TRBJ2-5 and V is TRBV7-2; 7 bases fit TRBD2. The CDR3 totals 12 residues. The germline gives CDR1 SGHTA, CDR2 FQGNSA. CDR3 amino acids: CASSPNPSGRNF. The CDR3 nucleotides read TGTGCCAGCAGTCCTAACCCTAGCGGACGGAACTTC. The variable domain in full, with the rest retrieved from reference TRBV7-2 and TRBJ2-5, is GAGVSQSPSNKVTEKGKDVELRCDPISGHTALYWYRQSLGQGLEFLIYFQGNSAPDKSGLPSDRFSAERTGGSVSTLTIQRTQQEDSAVYLCASSPNPSGRNFGPGTRLLVL.

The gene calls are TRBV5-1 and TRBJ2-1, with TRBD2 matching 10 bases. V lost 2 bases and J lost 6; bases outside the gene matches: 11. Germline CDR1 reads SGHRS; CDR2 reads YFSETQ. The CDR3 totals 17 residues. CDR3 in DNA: TGCGCCAGCAGCTTTTCGGGATTAGCGGGGGGTCTCAATGAGCAGTTCTTC. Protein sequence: CASSFSGLAGGLNEQFF.

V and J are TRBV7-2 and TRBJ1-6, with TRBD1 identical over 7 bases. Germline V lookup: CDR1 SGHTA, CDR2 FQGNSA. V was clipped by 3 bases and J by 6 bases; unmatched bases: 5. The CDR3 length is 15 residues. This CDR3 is CASSFTGDGNSPLHF. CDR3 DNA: TGTGCCAGCAGCTTCACAGGGGACGGTAATTCACCCCTCCACTTT.

CDR3 in amino acids: CAWSDGQNSGNTIYF. The CDR3 bases are TGTGCCTGGAGTGACGGACAGAACTCTGGAAACACCATATATTTT. V and J are TRBV30 and TRBJ1-3, with D maybe TRBD1 (6 bases). With 1 base removed from V and 0 bases from J, the gap between germline ends came to 10 bases. The CDR3 extends over 15 amino acids. The germline V gene encodes CDR1 GTSNPN and CDR2 SVGIG (reference sequence).

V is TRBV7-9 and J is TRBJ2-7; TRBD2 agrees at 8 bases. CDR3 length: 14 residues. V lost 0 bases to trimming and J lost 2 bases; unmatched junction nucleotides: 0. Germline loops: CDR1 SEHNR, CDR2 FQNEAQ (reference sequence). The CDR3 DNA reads TGTGCCAGCAGCTTAGCTAGCGGGGCCTACGAGCAGTACTTC. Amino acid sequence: CASSLASGAYEQYF.

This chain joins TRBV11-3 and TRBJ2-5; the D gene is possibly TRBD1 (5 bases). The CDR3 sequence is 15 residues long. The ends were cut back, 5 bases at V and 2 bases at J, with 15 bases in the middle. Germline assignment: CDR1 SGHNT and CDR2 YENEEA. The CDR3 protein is CASSPRASGQETQYF. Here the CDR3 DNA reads TGTGCCAGCAGCCCCAGGGCGTCTGGGCAAGAGACCCAGTACTTC.

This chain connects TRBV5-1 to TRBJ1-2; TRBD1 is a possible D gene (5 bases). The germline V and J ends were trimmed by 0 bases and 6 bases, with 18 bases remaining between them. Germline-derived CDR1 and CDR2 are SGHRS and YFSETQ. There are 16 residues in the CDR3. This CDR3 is CASSLVGTQGGDGYTF. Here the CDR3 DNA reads TGCGCCAGCAGCTTGGTGGGGACTCAGGGCGGCGATGGCTACACCTTC.

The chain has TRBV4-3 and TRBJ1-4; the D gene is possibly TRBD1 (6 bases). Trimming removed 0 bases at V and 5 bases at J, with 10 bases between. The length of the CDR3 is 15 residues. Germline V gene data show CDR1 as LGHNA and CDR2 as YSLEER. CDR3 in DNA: TGCGCCAGCAGCCAAGATGGGGGCTCCAATGAAAAACTGTTTTTT. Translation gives CASSQDGGSNEKLFF.

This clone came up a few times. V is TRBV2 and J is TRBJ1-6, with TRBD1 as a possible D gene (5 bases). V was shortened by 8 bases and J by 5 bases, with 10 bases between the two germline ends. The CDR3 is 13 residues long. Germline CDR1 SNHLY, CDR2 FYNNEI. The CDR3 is CASSSGHNSPLHF. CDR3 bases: TGTGCCAGCTCGTCAGGGCATAATTCACCCCTCCACTTT.

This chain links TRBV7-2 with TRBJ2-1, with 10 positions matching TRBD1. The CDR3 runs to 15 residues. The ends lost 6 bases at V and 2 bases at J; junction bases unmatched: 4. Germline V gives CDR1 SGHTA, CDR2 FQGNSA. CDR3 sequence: CASRGGTGAYNEQFF. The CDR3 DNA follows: TGTGCCAGCAGAGGCGGGACAGGGGCCTACAATGAGCAGTTCTTC. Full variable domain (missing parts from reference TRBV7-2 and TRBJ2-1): GAGVSQSPSNKVTEKGKDVELRCDPISGHTALYWYRQSLGQGLEFLIYFQGNSAPDKSGLPSDRFSAERTGGSVSTLTIQRTQQEDSAVYLCASRGGTGAYNEQFFGPGTRLTVL.

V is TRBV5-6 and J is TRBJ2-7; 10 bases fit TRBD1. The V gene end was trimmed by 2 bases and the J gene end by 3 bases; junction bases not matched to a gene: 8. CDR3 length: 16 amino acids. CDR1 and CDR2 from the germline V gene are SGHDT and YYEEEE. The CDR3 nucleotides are TGTGCCAGCAGCTTCGCTCGGACAGGGGGGTTCTACGAGCAGTACTTC. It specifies CASSFARTGGFYEQYF. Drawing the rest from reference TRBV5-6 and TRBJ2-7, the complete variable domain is DAGVTQSPTHLIKTRGQQVTLRCSPKSGHDTVSWYQQALGQGPQFIFQYYEEEERQRGNFPDRFSGHQFPNYSSELNVNALLLGDSALYLCASSFARTGGFYEQYFGPGTRLTVT.